A selection of T cell receptor beta chains follows, all from one sample in a study of control samples from healthy donors and cancer patients. Method: immunoSEQ multiplex PCR; TCRdb's copy keeps in-frame clones and lacks some. Among roughly 95,000 clones listed, roughly 92% were seen once. Sequenced: blood. These receptors all come from a woman in her 30s in good health. CDR3s include the opening cysteine and the closing phenylalanine or tryptophan. Each record gives: J gene, V gene, D gene, clone size, CDR3 protein, CDR3 DNA. A D gene is named only where the DNA matches it firmly. Clone size is not always given. Where it is, it says once, few, many or a class for expanded clones.

TRBJ2-7	TRBV5-4	TRBD2	.	CASSWSGGHYEQYF	TGTGCCAGCAGCTGGAGCGGGGGGCACTACGAGCAGTACTTC
TRBJ2-2	TRBV19	.	.	CAEASDPLGLTGELFF	TGTGCAGAGGCCAGCGACCCGTTAGGGCTCACCGGGGAGCTGTTTTTT
TRBJ1-1	TRBV5-1	.	.	CASSLGTGMNTEAFF	TGCGCCAGCAGCTTGGGAACAGGGATGAACACTGAAGCTTTCTTT
TRBJ1-2	TRBV9	.	.	CASSEIQNYGYTF	TGTGCCAGCAGCGAAATACAGAACTATGGCTACACCTTC
TRBJ2-1	TRBV5-1	TRBD2	.	CASSSTSVPYNEQFF	TGCGCCAGCAGCTCGACTAGCGTCCCCTACAATGAGCAGTTCTTC
TRBJ1-1	TRBV5-6	TRBD1	.	CASSLDRVMNTEAFF	TGTGCCAGCAGCCTCGACAGGGTAATGAACACTGAAGCTTTCTTT
TRBJ2-3	TRBV6-5	.	.	CASSYLASAFTDTQYF	TGTGCCAGCAGTTACCTCGCTAGCGCCTTCACAGATACGCAGTATTTT
TRBJ1-3	TRBV30	.	.	CAWSLRSTQGNTIYF	TGTGCCTGGAGTCTGAGATCGACTCAGGGAAACACCATATATTTT
TRBJ1-1	TRBV5-1	.	.	CASSQTMRTEAFF	TGCGCCAGCAGCCAAACAATGAGGACTGAAGCTTTCTTT
TRBJ2-7	TRBV4-1	TRBD1	.	CASSQDRRDEQYF	TGCGCCAGCAGCCAGGACAGGCGGGACGAGCAGTACTTC
TRBJ1-3	TRBV6-1	.	once	CASSEALLRGAGNTIYF	TGTGCCAGCAGTGAAGCGCTTCTAAGAGGGGCTGGAAACACCATATATTTT
TRBJ1-6	TRBV7-9	.	.	CAYPAHRDGNSPLHF	TGTGCCTACCCAGCGCACCGGGACGGTAATTCACCCCTCCACTTT
TRBJ2-2	TRBV6-5	TRBD2	.	CASSSTTSGVTGELFF	TGTGCCAGCAGTTCAACGACTAGCGGTGTCACCGGGGAGCTGTTTTTT
TRBJ2-5	TRBV5-8	.	.	CASTISQGVTQYF	TGTGCCAGCACCATCTCACAGGGAGTGACCCAGTACTTC
TRBJ1-3	TRBV7-7	.	.	CASSSNPGNTIYF	TGTGCCAGCAGCTCTAATCCTGGAAACACCATATATTTT
TRBJ2-2	TRBV11-2	.	.	CASSLARDPYTGELFF	TGTGCCAGCAGCTTAGCCCGGGACCCATACACCGGGGAGCTGTTTTTT
TRBJ1-6	TRBV28	.	.	CASSFGFSPLHF	TGTGCCAGCAGTTTCGGGTTTTCACCCCTCCACTTT
TRBJ1-2	TRBV19	.	.	CASRKQEAVGYTF	TGTGCCAGTAGAAAACAGGAGGCGGTAGGCTACACCTTC
TRBJ1-3	TRBV15	.	once	CATSRDGSGNTIYF	TGTGCCACCAGCAGAGACGGCTCTGGAAACACCATATATTTT
TRBJ2-1	TRBV4-1	TRBD2	.	CASSPPGSGGSGEQFF	TGCGCCAGCAGCCCGCCGGGTAGCGGGGGTTCGGGTGAGCAGTTCTTC
TRBJ1-2	TRBV24-1	.	.	CATSDWDYGYTF	TGTGCCACCAGTGATTGGGACTATGGCTACACCTTC
TRBJ1-6	TRBV2	TRBD1	.	CASSPPPRDRVTSSYNSPLHF	TGTGCCAGCAGCCCACCACCGCGGGACAGAGTGACGAGCTCCTATAATTCACCCCTCCACTTT
TRBJ2-7	TRBV14	.	.	CASSRRPGATGLNSYEQYF	TGTGCCAGCAGCCGACGCCCCGGGGCCACAGGGCTGAACTCCTACGAGCAGTACTTC
TRBJ1-1	TRBV11-2	TRBD1	.	CASSLENRGRAFF	TGTGCCAGCAGCTTAGAAAACAGGGGACGAGCTTTCTTT